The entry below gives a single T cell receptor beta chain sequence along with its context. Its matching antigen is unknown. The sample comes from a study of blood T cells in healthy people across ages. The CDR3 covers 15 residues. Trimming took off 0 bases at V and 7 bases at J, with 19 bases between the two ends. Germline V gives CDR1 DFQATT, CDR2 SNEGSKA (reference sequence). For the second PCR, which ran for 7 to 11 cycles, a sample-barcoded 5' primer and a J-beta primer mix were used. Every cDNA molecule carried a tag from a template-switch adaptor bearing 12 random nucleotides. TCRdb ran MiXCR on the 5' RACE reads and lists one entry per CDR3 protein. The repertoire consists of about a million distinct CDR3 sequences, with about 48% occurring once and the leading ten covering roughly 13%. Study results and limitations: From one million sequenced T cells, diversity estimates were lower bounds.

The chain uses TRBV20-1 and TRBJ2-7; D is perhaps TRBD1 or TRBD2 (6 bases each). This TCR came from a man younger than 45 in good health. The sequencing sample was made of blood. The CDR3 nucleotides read TGCAGTGCTAGAGAGGCGGGACACAGAAACTCGGAGCAGTACTTC. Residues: CSAREAGHRNSEQYF.